This T cell receptor beta chain is from a study of T cell responses to AZD1222 COVID-19 vaccine. Study context: Second-dose groups at about 4 or about 12 weeks were pooled. Study outcomes and limitations: Sampling that yielded the repertoires occurred only after the peak T cell response. A mostly white British donor set with more females was recruited, and clonal diversity was possibly underestimated.

Profiling relied on immunoSEQ multiplex PCR, and the TCRdb table lists in-frame clones only, not all of them. This table holds 95,000 to 110,000 clones, approximately 88% found once. In regard to this clone: Its antigen is currently unknown.

Per the germline V gene, CDR1 is MDHEN and CDR2 is SYDVKM. V lost 6 bases and J lost 6, with 17 bases in between. The CDR3 covers 14 residues. The chain links TRBV28 to TRBJ1-2; D not resolved. Sequencing used peripheral blood, obtained on day 0 of AZD1222 vaccination. This sequence originates from an adult in good health. DNA for the CDR3: TGTGCCAGCAGCCGTACCGGGGTTAATAATGGCTACACCTTC. Protein: CASSRTGVNNGYTF.